This T cell receptor beta chain was retrieved from a study of beta chain features in type 1 diabetes. Study-level findings and limits: In the patient group, naive, central memory and Treg TCRB repertoires seemed more alike than in the healthy donor group. The study notes PCR might favor shorter templates equally in patients and controls. Moderately but significantly shorter TCRB CDR3s were found in Type 1 diabetes patients in all four CD4+ subsets.

By way of CD45RO/CCR7/CD25/CD127/CD95/CD27, the CD4+ regulatory, stem cell-like memory, central memory and naive cells were sorted. Sort purity for all populations was recorded as exceeding 98%. Concerning this clone: Its antigen is undetermined.

The CDR3 length is 16 residues. In germline, CDR1 is SGHRS, CDR2 YFSETQ. V lost 4 bases to trimming and J lost 4 bases; unmatched junction nucleotides: 10. The investigators reverse transcribed all of the isolated RNA, so they sequenced expressed TCRB transcripts. Profiled with immunoSEQ multiplex PCR; TCRdb holds only in-frame clones, not every one. Here the sample spans a few hundred thousand clones, roughly 14% being singletons. The sequenced sample consisted of naive CD4+ T cells from blood. The rearrangement links TRBV5-1 to TRBJ2-3; 9 positions match TRBD1. The receptor was isolated from a man younger than 40 with type 1 diabetes. CDR3 sequence (DNA): TGCGCCAGCAGCAGAACCGGGACAGGGACCGCAGATACGCAGTATTTT. It codes for CASSRTGTGTADTQYF. Full variable domain (missing parts from reference TRBV5-1 and TRBJ2-3): KAGVTQTPRYLIKTRGQQVTLSCSPISGHRSVSWYQQTPGQGLQFLFEYFSETQRNKGNFPGRFSGRQFSNSRSEMNVSTLELGDSALYLCASSRTGTGTADTQYFGPGTRLTVL.